The next 19 T cell receptor beta chains were all read from a single sample in a study of monozygotic twins with cystic fibrosis. TCRdb keeps only in-frame clones here, not all; method: immunoSEQ multiplex PCR. The sample comprises about 7,500 clones, 94% of which are singletons, and 0.54% rests with the top ten. The sequenced material came from blood. These receptors were collected from a boy between 2 and 10 years old with cystic fibrosis.

This clone was observed a single time. The rearrangement links TRBV11-3 to TRBJ2-6; maybe TRBD1 (5 bases). This CDR3 region has 15 residues. V shed 5 bases and J shed 0 bases, with 8 bases lying between them. Per germline, CDR1 SGHNT and CDR2 YENEEA. The CDR3 DNA sequence: TGTGCCAGCAGCCCAGGACACTCTGGGGCCAACGTCCTGACTTTC. It codes for CASSPGHSGANVLTF.

The J gene is TRBJ2-3, the V gene TRBV7-3; no clear D gene. The CDR3 is 14 residues long. Trimming stripped 5 bases from V and 1 base from J, with 10 bases between. Germline V gene data show CDR1 as SGHTA and CDR2 as FQGTGA. The chain's CDR3 is CASSIGWGTDTQYF. CDR3 coding DNA: TGTGCCAGCAGCATTGGCTGGGGCACAGATACGCAGTATTTT.

Here the CDR3 reads CASSEGRVQPQHF. The CDR3 DNA is TGTGCCAGCAGCGAGGGCAGGGTTCAGCCCCAGCATTTT. The chain couples TRBV21-1 to TRBJ1-5. TRBV21-1 is a listed pseudogene. This CDR3 is built from 13 residues.

The rearrangement uses TRBV7-9 and TRBJ2-5; D unresolved. Per germline, CDR1 SEHNR and CDR2 FQNEAQ (reference sequence). The CDR3 is 17 amino acids. V was clipped by 2 bases and J by 1 base, with 17 bases between them. The CDR3, as DNA: TGTGCCAGCAGCTTAAATTTCCCCCCCCTAGTCCAAGAGACCCAGTACTTC. This translates into CASSLNFPPLVQETQYF.

The genes are TRBV6-4 and TRBJ1-2; D gene uncertain. The CDR3 has 12 residues. CDR1 and CDR2 (germline): MRHNA, SNTAGT. V shed 2 bases and J shed 8 bases, with 9 bases lying between them. CDR3 region: CASSDPGGGYTF. CDR3 DNA sequence: TGTGCCAGCAGTGACCCGGGCGGGGGCTACACCTTC.

The chain has TRBV7-2 and TRBJ2-7; TRBD1 matches 7 bases. The CDR3 contains 16 residues. Per germline, CDR1 SGHTA and CDR2 FQGNSA. V shed 5 bases, J shed 0 bases, and the junction held 10 bases outside the gene matches. CDR3 sequence reads: CASSRFGQAISYEQYF. The CDR3 region has the DNA TGTGCCAGCAGCCGCTTCGGACAGGCGATCTCCTACGAGCAGTACTTC.

The rearrangement links TRBV7-2 to TRBJ2-7; 8 bases map to TRBD1. The CDR3 sequence is 15 residues long. V lost 4 bases and J lost 3; bases outside the gene matches: 8. Looked up from germline, CDR1 is SGHTA and CDR2 is FQGNSA. DNA of the CDR3: TGTGCCAGCAGCTCTTCGACAGGGGCCCACTACGAGCAGTACTTC. The encoded protein is CASSSSTGAHYEQYF.

The chain employs TRBV28 and TRBJ2-7, with 8 bases identical to TRBD1. The ends lost 7 bases at V and 4 bases at J; junction bases unmatched: 9. This CDR3 is 14 amino acids long. CDR1 is MDHEN, CDR2 SYDVKM, per germline. CDR3 DNA sequence: TGTGCCAGCACCCTCGGACAGGGAGGATACGAGCAGTACTTC. Translating gives CASTLGQGGYEQYF.

The chain links TRBV21-1 to TRBJ1-2. TRBV21-1 is tagged as a pseudogene. The CDR3 is 11 residues long. The CDR3 DNA reads as TGTGCCAGCAGCAAAGAAGGGGGCTACACCTTC. As protein: CASSKEGGYTF.

The rearrangement uses TRBV6-5 and TRBJ1-5; 8 bases agree with TRBD1. Germline V CDR1 and CDR2: MNHEY, SVGAGI. There are 14 residues in the CDR3. With V trimmed by 8 bases and J by 5 bases, 8 bases remained unmatched. Here the CDR3 DNA reads TGTGCCAGCTCCCAGGGGGCAGGAGATCAGCCCCAGCATTTT. Translated: CASSQGAGDQPQHF.

This clone occurred once. The chain carries TRBV11-3 and TRBJ2-1; tentatively, D is TRBD2 (5 bases). The CDR3 spans 15 residues. With 3 bases removed from V and 0 bases from J, the gap between germline ends came to 9 bases. The germline V gene encodes CDR1 SGHNT and CDR2 YENEEA. Here the CDR3 reads CASSFGGSSYNEQFF. The CDR3 region has the DNA TGTGCCAGCAGCTTCGGTGGGAGCTCCTACAATGAGCAGTTCTTC.

J is TRBJ1-2 and V is TRBV25-1; D unclear. The germline CDR1 and CDR2 sequences are MGHDK and SYGVNS. Deletions cut 3 bases from V and 0 bases from J, with 8 bases between. The CDR3 spans 14 residues. CDR3 sequence: CASSDLTANYGYTF. CDR3 DNA: TGTGCCAGCAGTGATCTAACAGCTAACTATGGCTACACCTTC.

V gene TRBV7-3 combines with J gene TRBJ2-3, with D tentatively TRBD1 (6 bases). From germline, CDR1 is SGHTA and CDR2 FQGTGA. V shed 3 bases and J shed 0 bases, with 7 bases lying between them. The CDR3 sequence is 14 residues long. The CDR3 DNA reads as TGTGCCAGCAGCTTGGGACATAGCACAGATACGCAGTATTTT. As protein: CASSLGHSTDTQYF. The full variable domain, in which reference TRBV7-3 and TRBJ2-3 provide the parts outside the CDR3, is GAGVSQTPSNKVTEKGKYVELRCDPISGHTALYWYRQSLGQGPEFLIYFQGTGAADDSGLPNDRFFAVRPEGSVSTLKIQRTERGDSAVYLCASSLGHSTDTQYFGPGTRLTVL.

V gene TRBV7-9 combines with J gene TRBJ1-1, with TRBD1 matching over 7 bases. Germline CDR1 SEHNR, CDR2 FQNEAQ (reference sequence). The CDR3 loop spans 15 amino acids. Unmatched junction bases numbered 7, after V lost 5 bases and J lost 1 base. The CDR3, as DNA: TGTGCCAGCAGCGAGAGGGGACAGAGGAACACTGAAGCTTTCTTT. Translation gives CASSERGQRNTEAFF.

The chain links TRBV2 to TRBJ2-2, with a tentative D call TRBD2 (7 bases). Germline V gene sequence: CDR1 SNHLY, CDR2 FYNNEI. CDR3 length equals 14 residues. The V end lost 8 bases, the J end lost 6 bases, and 16 bases lay between the germline ends. In nucleotides, the CDR3 is TGTGCCAGCGAGAGGGGGGGCTCCCCCGGGGAGCTGTTTTTT. Translation: CASERGGSPGELFF.

The chain couples TRBV6-6 to TRBJ2-3; unclear D gene. This CDR3 has 14 residues. CDR1 is MNHNY and CDR2 is SVGAGI in the germline V gene (reference sequence). V was trimmed by 0 bases and J by 4 bases, leaving 8 bases between them. The CDR3 loop reads CASSYSGGADTQYF. CDR3 DNA sequence: TGTGCCAGCAGTTACTCGGGCGGTGCAGATACGCAGTATTTT.

The V call is TRBV6-5, the J call TRBJ2-3; no reliable D call. V lost 0 bases and J lost 4, with 8 bases in between. Germline CDR1 MNHEY, CDR2 SVGAGI. The CDR3 covers 14 residues. The CDR3 loop reads CASSYSGGADTQYF. The DNA for the CDR3 is TGTGCCAGCAGTTACTCGGGCGGTGCAGATACGCAGTATTTT.

The chain employs TRBV9 and TRBJ2-1; D remains ambiguous. The CDR3 spans 12 residues. Germline V gene sequence: CDR1 SGDLS, CDR2 YYNGEE. V was clipped by 4 bases and J by 6 bases, with 8 bases between them. The CDR3 loop reads CASSPPLNEQFF. As DNA, the CDR3 is TGTGCCAGCAGCCCCCCGCTCAATGAGCAGTTCTTC.

This chain uses TRBV7-2 with TRBJ2-5; unclear D gene. The J call may be faulty, since TRBJ2-7 better matches the DNA end. CDR3 length equals 15 residues. Germline V gene sequence: CDR1 SGHTA, CDR2 FQGNSA. The CDR3: CASSSSTTVGYEQYF. For the CDR3, the DNA is TGTGCCAGCAGCTCATCAACGACTGTAGGCTACGAGCAGTACTTC.